This paragraph reports one TCR beta chain. The antigen is unknown. Treatment here: roughly 18 received Ad26.COV2.S at low or high dose, single or two shots; about 5 received placebo; per-sample allocation not given. After the first vaccine or placebo injection, samples were drawn on day 63. These data come from a study of Ad26.COV2.S vaccination and SARS-CoV-2 variants. Study observations and caveats: Possible underestimation of total T cell responses by the TCR breadth and depth analyses was noted.

The CDR3 has 13 residues. The germline V and J ends were trimmed by 3 bases and 5 bases, with 11 bases remaining between them. Germline loops: CDR1 SGHRS, CDR2 YFSETQ. Assay used: immunoSEQ multiplex PCR; TCRdb lists only in-frame clones, some missing. This table holds fewer than 400,000 clones, roughly 84% found once. The sequences come from peripheral blood, collected in a trial of Ad26.COV2.S vaccine versus placebo. The chain couples TRBV5-1 to TRBJ2-5, with D unresolved. This clonotype was obtained from a person aged 18-60 years who received the Ad26.COV2.S COVID-19 vaccine or a placebo. The CDR3 is CASSWAYKETQYF. CDR3 nucleotide sequence: TGCGCCAGCAGCTGGGCCTACAAGGAGACCCAGTACTTC. Combining the CDR3 with reference TRBV5-1 and TRBJ2-5 gives the whole variable domain KAGVTQTPRYLIKTRGQQVTLSCSPISGHRSVSWYQQTPGQGLQFLFEYFSETQRNKGNFPGRFSGRQFSNSRSEMNVSTLELGDSALYLCASSWAYKETQYFGPGTRLLVL.